Presented here are 24 T cell receptor beta chains from one specimen sequenced in a study of blood T cell repertoires in COVID-19 (TCRdb year 2020). Preparation of the library involved the immunoSEQ multiplex PCR assay. The table comes from immuneACCESS by way of TCRdb, which keeps in-frame sequences with V and J called. Part of the clones is missing from these tables; in studies checked, under half for an unresolved V gene and the rest for unknown reasons. The sample data list over 450,000 clones, and 70% to 90% of these were observed just once. The ten largest clones represent around 7.8% of the sample. The sequencing sample was made of peripheral blood. The receptor set was obtained from a woman between 50 and 59 years old with COVID-19, enrolled during active disease.

This chain links TRBV7-9 with TRBJ1-2, with TRBD1 as a possible D gene (5 bases). The CDR3 has 13 amino acids. V was pared by 6 bases and J by 6 bases, with 14 bases between. CDR1 SEHNR and CDR2 FQNEAQ come from the germline V gene (reference sequence). CDR3 nucleotides: TGTGCCAGCAGGCCTACAGGTCCTGATGGCTACACCTTC. Its translation is CASRPTGPDGYTF.

This clone was detected once. The chain couples TRBV12-5 to TRBJ1-5, with D perhaps TRBD1 (6 bases). Germline assignment: CDR1 LGHNT and CDR2 FRNRAP. The CDR3 extends over 14 amino acids. Between the trimmed V and J ends, which lost 8 bases and 3 bases, there was a span of 14 bases. In DNA form, the CDR3 reads TGTGCTAGTACAGGGATGGGGAACAATCAGCCCCAGCATTTT. Translating it yields CASTGMGNNQPQHF.

The chain links TRBV3-1 (or the pseudogene TRBV3-2) to TRBJ2-1, with a possible D match to TRBD2 (6 bases). This CDR3 is built from 15 residues. Germline V gene sequence: CDR1 LGHDT, CDR2 YNNKEL (reference sequence). Trimming stripped 1 base from V and 0 bases from J, with 7 bases between. The CDR3: CASSQGGTSYNEQFF. Written as DNA, the CDR3 is TGTGCCAGCAGCCAAGGCGGGACCTCCTACAATGAGCAGTTCTTC.

V usage is TRBV30 and J usage is TRBJ1-4, with a possible D match to TRBD1 (6 bases). Deletions cut 4 bases from V and 4 bases from J, with 13 bases between. This CDR3 region has 14 residues. Per the germline V gene, CDR1 is GTSNPN and CDR2 is SVGIG (reference sequence). CDR3 DNA sequence: TGTGCCTGGAATCCCGACAGGAGTAATGAAAAACTGTTTTTT. This sequence encodes CAWNPDRSNEKLFF.

The chain couples TRBV7-2 to TRBJ1-5, with D hard to call. Trimming took 5 bases from V and 7 from J, leaving 18 bases between them. Germline CDR1 reads SGHTA; CDR2 reads FQGNSA. This CDR3 is built from 15 residues. The CDR3 reads CASSLRDAGAQPQHF. DNA for the CDR3: TGTGCCAGCAGCCTCCGAGACGCGGGAGCCCAGCCCCAGCATTTT.

This clone was recorded only once. The chain carries TRBV6-5 and TRBJ1-2, with 11 bases identical to TRBD1. The CDR3 spans 13 residues. J lost 4 bases, V lost 10 bases, and 5 bases had no gene match. CDR1 MNHEY and CDR2 SVGAGI come from the germline V gene. The CDR3 region is CATWDRGVYGYTF. CDR3 nucleotide sequence: TGTGCCACCTGGGACAGGGGGGTCTATGGCTACACCTTC.

The V and J genes are TRBV18 and TRBJ2-5, with D possibly being TRBD2 (5 bases). In germline, CDR1 is KGHSH, CDR2 LQKENI. Trimming removed 7 bases at V and 5 bases at J, with 14 bases between. This CDR3 is 13 amino acids long. For the CDR3, the DNA is TGTGCCAGCTTGGCCGGGGTAGAGGAGACCCAGTACTTC. This codes for CASLAGVEETQYF.

The rearrangement uses TRBV2 and TRBJ1-5; perhaps TRBD1 as D (5 bases). V lost 8 bases and J lost 6, with 17 bases in between. Germline V gives CDR1 SNHLY, CDR2 FYNNEI. This CDR3 has 14 amino acids. The CDR3 here is CASGAGGDGQPQHF. The CDR3 nucleotides read TGTGCCAGCGGCGCCGGGGGGGACGGTCAGCCCCAGCATTTT. Full variable domain (remainder filled in from reference TRBV2 and TRBJ1-5): EPEVTQTPSHQVTQMGQEVILRCVPISNHLYFYWYRQILGQKVEFLVSFYNNEISEKSEIFDDQFSVERPDGSNFTLKIRSTKLEDSAMYFCASGAGGDGQPQHFGDGTRLSIL.

The chain couples TRBV7-8 to TRBJ1-5; D is unclear. This CDR3 spans 14 amino acids. Germline lookup yields CDR1 SGHVS and CDR2 FQNEAQ. The V gene lost 2 bases and the J gene lost 11 bases, with 16 bases spanning the gap. Written as DNA, the CDR3 is TGTGCCAGCAGCTTAAACCTCGGAGATAGGTCCCAGCATTTT. It encodes CASSLNLGDRSQHF. The variable domain in full, completed from reference TRBV7-8 and TRBJ1-5, reads GAGVSQSPRYKVAKRGQDVALRCDPISGHVSLFWYQQALGQGPEFLTYFQNEAQLDKSGLPSDRFFAERPEGSVSTLKIQRTQQEDSAVYLCASSLNLGDRSQHFGDGTRLSIL.

V gene TRBV5-6 combines with J gene TRBJ1-6, with D maybe TRBD1 (5 bases). The V gene lost 6 bases and the J gene lost 8 bases, with 12 bases spanning the gap. CDR3 length: 13 amino acids. Germline CDR1 is SGHDT and CDR2 is YYEEEE. In DNA, the CDR3 is TGTGCCAGCAACCACGGGGGGGATTCACCCCTCCACTTT. Its protein product is CASNHGGDSPLHF.

The chain has TRBV28 and TRBJ1-1; 7 bases align to TRBD1. The CDR3 is 14 residues long. V was pared by 5 bases and J by 5 bases, with 8 bases of the junction left unmatched. Germline values: CDR1 MDHEN, CDR2 SYDVKM. The CDR3 bases are TGTGCCAGCAGTCCGACAGGGCGAGGGACTGAAGCTTTCTTT. This codes for CASSPTGRGTEAFF.

This clone appeared once. The chain has TRBV19 and TRBJ2-2; TRBD2 aligns across 8 bases. From germline, CDR1 is LNHDA and CDR2 SQIVND (reference sequence). The CDR3 has 15 amino acids. V was pared by 2 bases and J by 3 bases, with 2 bases of the junction left unmatched. This CDR3 reads CASSINSGDTGELFF. The CDR3 DNA reads as TGTGCCAGTAGTATAAATAGCGGGGACACCGGGGAGCTGTTTTTT.

V is TRBV19 and J is TRBJ2-1, with 13 bases lining up with TRBD2. The germline gives CDR1 LNHDA, CDR2 SQIVND (reference sequence). J gave up 3 bases and V 3 bases, and 8 bases lay outside the gene matches. The CDR3 consists of 18 residues. For the CDR3, the DNA is TGTGCCAGTAGTATCGTGGAGGGACTAGCGGGGAGCTACAATGAGCAGTTCTTC. It codes for CASSIVEGLAGSYNEQFF.

The chain uses TRBV30 and TRBJ1-3; D may be TRBD1 (6 bases). CDR1 is GTSNPN, CDR2 SVGIG, per germline (reference sequence). Trimming left V 1 base short and J 3 bases short, with 10 bases between. The CDR3 contains 14 residues. The CDR3 spells CAWSAQGGGNTIYF. The CDR3 coding sequence is TGTGCCTGGAGTGCACAGGGTGGTGGAAACACCATATATTTT.

The chain links TRBV14 to TRBJ1-1, with D tentatively TRBD1 (5 bases). This CDR3 spans 13 amino acids. CDR1 and CDR2 (germline): SGHDN, FVKESK. Trimming shortened V by 7 bases and J by 8 bases, and 17 bases separated the two germline ends. CDR3 region: CASTRGHGEEAFF. The DNA of the CDR3 is TGTGCCAGCACCCGAGGACACGGTGAGGAAGCTTTCTTT.

V and J are TRBV6-1 and TRBJ2-2; 7 bases map to TRBD2. The CDR3 contains 14 residues. After removal of 3 bases from V and 3 bases from J, the junction contained 1 base not matched to a gene. Per the germline V gene, CDR1 is MNHNS and CDR2 is SASEGT. This CDR3 reads CASSDAGDTGELFF. CDR3 DNA sequence: TGTGCCAGCAGTGACGCGGGGGACACCGGGGAGCTGTTTTTT.

The CDR3 is CASSSGLEDEQYF. The DNA of the CDR3 is TGTGCCAGCAGCTCGGGACTAGAGGACGAGCAGTACTTC. The V call is TRBV28, the J call TRBJ2-7; 8 nucleotides align to TRBD2. This CDR3 contains 13 residues. The germline V gene has CDR1 MDHEN and CDR2 SYDVKM. The V segment lost 6 bases and the J segment 5 bases; nucleotides outside the gene matches: 6.

The DNA for the CDR3 is TGTGCCAGCAGCGTAGCTGGAGGGGCCCCTGGGGCCAACGTCCTGACTTTC. This codes for CASSVAGGAPGANVLTF. The J gene is TRBJ2-6, the V gene TRBV9; the D gene is possibly TRBD2 (6 bases). V was pared by 0 bases and J by 2 bases, with 12 bases between. Germline V gene data show CDR1 as SGDLS and CDR2 as YYNGEE. This CDR3 comprises 17 residues.

This sequence joins TRBV7-8 and TRBJ2-7; 10 bases line up with TRBD2. V trimming: 4 bases; J trimming: 4 bases; junction bases outside the gene matches: 4. CDR1 and CDR2 (germline): SGHVS, FQNEAQ. The CDR3 runs 14 residues. The CDR3 DNA reads as TGTGCCAGCAGCTACGCGACTAGCGGGTACGAGCAGTACTTC. This encodes CASSYATSGYEQYF.

This rearrangement joins TRBV5-4 to TRBJ2-5, with D uncertain. V lost 0 bases to trimming and J lost 2 bases, with 8 bases between them. This CDR3 contains 14 residues. CDR1 and CDR2 from the germline V gene are SGHNT and YYREEE (reference sequence). In nucleotides, the CDR3 is TGTGCCAGCAGCTTGGATCCTTTACAAGAGACCCAGTACTTC. Translated, it gives CASSLDPLQETQYF.

The table lists this clone with a count of one. The same CDR3 also results from other DNA sequences found in this sample. The chain recombines TRBV4-2 with TRBJ1-1; perhaps TRBD1 as D (5 bases). The CDR3 extends over 14 amino acids. Germline V gene data show CDR1 as LGHNA and CDR2 as YNFKEQ. Trimming pared 4 bases from V and 3 bases from J, leaving 12 bases between. The CDR3 coding sequence is TGTGCCAGCAGCCTATCGGGGGGGGACACTGAAGCTTTCTTT. Translation: CASSLSGGDTEAFF.

The chain uses TRBV7-2 and TRBJ1-2; the match to TRBD1 covers 11 bases. V lost 1 base to trimming and J lost 6 bases; unmatched junction nucleotides: 1. Germline CDR1 and CDR2: SGHTA and FQGNSA. The CDR3 spans 14 residues. The CDR3 DNA is TGTGCCAGCAGCTTAGGGGGACAGGGGGATGGCTACACCTTC. Encoded protein: CASSLGGQGDGYTF.

Written as DNA, the CDR3 is TGCGCCAGCAGTGAGAACAGGGAAGAAGCTTTCTTT. Translated: CASSENREEAFF. The rearrangement uses TRBV10-1 and TRBJ1-1; perhaps TRBD1 as D (6 bases). Trimming removed 2 bases at V and 8 bases at J, with 9 bases between. CDR1 and CDR2 from the germline V gene are WNHNN and SYGVQD (reference sequence). The CDR3 consists of 12 residues.

The count of this clone is one. J is TRBJ2-1 and V is TRBV19, with 9 bases fitting TRBD1. The CDR3 contains 17 residues. V gave up 4 bases and J gave up 10 bases; unmatched junction bases: 17. Germline CDR1 LNHDA, CDR2 SQIVND (reference sequence). This CDR3 is CASSTGLPGQGTWEQFF. The CDR3 coding sequence is TGTGCCAGTAGTACCGGCTTACCGGGACAGGGTACATGGGAGCAGTTCTTC.